This T cell receptor beta chain was found in a study of radiation and T cells in renal cell carcinoma. Study context: Nephrectomy followed 15 Gy stereotactic body radiation by 4 weeks.

The time point was: blood 2 weeks post-SBRT. This sample's treatment: 15 Gy SBRT to primary tumor, nephrectomy 4 weeks later. After SBRT, blood was collected at 2 and 4 weeks, plus baseline. The CDR3 is 15 amino acids. In germline, CDR1 is SGHRS, CDR2 YFSETQ. Between the trimmed V and J ends, which lost 4 bases and 4 bases, there was a span of 17 bases. This table comes from immunoSEQ multiplex PCR, and its TCRdb copy is limited to in-frame clones, with some not included. The data contain tens of thousands of clones, roughly 79% of them singletons. This sequence joins TRBV5-1 and TRBJ1-2, with no clear D. The sequenced sample was blood, obtained from a patient whose treatment included radiotherapy and nephrectomy. The sequence derives from a man in his 60s with renal cell carcinoma. CDR3: CASSPLLEGGYGYTF. The CDR3 nucleotides are TGCGCCAGCAGCCCCCTCTTGGAGGGCGGCTATGGCTACACCTTC.